Listed here are 3 T cell receptor beta chains from one sample, sequenced in a study of cytomegalovirus exposure and HLA in healthy donors. Amplification used 60 Vbeta primers and 13 Jbeta primers. Clones were sequenced by immunoSEQ multiplex PCR, and TCRdb holds only the in-frame ones, with some missing. Found here are approximately 210,000 clones, around 79% of them singletons; the top ten hold roughly 1.9%. Input material: PBMCs. The receptors come from a male donor in good health and CMV-seronegative.

CDR3 amino acids: CSAGRGDTQYF. CDR3 bases: TGCAGTGCGGGGAGGGGAGATACGCAGTATTTT. The gene calls are TRBV20-1 and TRBJ2-3; 7 nucleotides align to TRBD2. The CDR3 totals 11 residues. The J segment lost 5 bases and the V segment lost 6 bases, leaving 2 bases of the junction unmatched. Germline V CDR1 and CDR2: DFQATT, SNEGSKA (reference sequence).

The V call is TRBV19, the J call TRBJ1-6, with TRBD1 identical over 8 bases. The CDR3 runs 12 residues. V lost 11 bases to trimming and J lost 9 bases; unmatched junction nucleotides: 6. Germline V gene lookup returns CDR1 LNHDA and CDR2 SQIVND (reference sequence). The CDR3 nucleotides are TGTGCCTCACGGACAGGGCCTTCACCCCTCCACTTT. Translation: CASRTGPSPLHF.

The chain employs TRBV4-3 and TRBJ2-5; 10 bases are shared with TRBD1. V shed 4 bases, J shed 4 bases, and the junction held 6 bases outside the gene matches. From germline, CDR1 is LGHNA and CDR2 YSLEER. This CDR3 is built from 15 residues. The DNA for the CDR3 is TGCGCCAGCAGCCGATTGACAGGGGGCTTAGAGACCCAGTACTTC. Its protein product is CASSRLTGGLETQYF.